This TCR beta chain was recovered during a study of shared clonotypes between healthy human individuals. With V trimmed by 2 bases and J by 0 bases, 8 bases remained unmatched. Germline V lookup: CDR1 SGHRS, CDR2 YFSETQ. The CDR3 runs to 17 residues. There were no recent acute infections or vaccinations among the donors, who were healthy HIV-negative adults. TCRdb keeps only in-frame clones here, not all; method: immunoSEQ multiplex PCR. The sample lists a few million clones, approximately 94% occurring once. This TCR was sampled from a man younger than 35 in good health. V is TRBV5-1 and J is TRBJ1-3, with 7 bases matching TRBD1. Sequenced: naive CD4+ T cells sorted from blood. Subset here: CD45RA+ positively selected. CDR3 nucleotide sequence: TGCGCCAGCAGCTTCCGGGGGACAGCCACCTCTGGAAACACCATATATTTT. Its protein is CASSFRGTATSGNTIYF.